A selection of T cell receptor beta chains follows, all from one sample in a study of blood T cell repertoires in COVID-19. Clones were sequenced by immunoSEQ multiplex PCR, and TCRdb holds only the in-frame ones, with some missing. This sample carries roughly 330,000 clones, approximately 89% of them seen once, and the ten largest clones take roughly 5.2%. Material for sequencing was PBMCs or T cells enriched from blood (not recorded which). The receptors here all came from a woman in her twenties or thirties who had recovered from COVID-19. Both conserved end residues are part of each CDR3. Each record gives: D gene, V gene, clone size, J gene, CDR3 DNA, CDR3 protein. D genes are given only for firm matches. For some rows the clone size is stated as once, few or many, or as a class when expanded; others skip it.

d_gene: -; v_gene: TRBV20-1; abundance: -; j_gene: TRBJ1-1; CDR3nt: TGCAGTGCTAGAAAGGACAGTGAAGCTTTCTTT; CDR3aa: CSARKDSEAFF
d_gene: TRBD1; v_gene: TRBV28; abundance: -; j_gene: TRBJ1-3; CDR3nt: TGTGCCAGCAGTTTATGCGCCCCGGGACAGGGGTGCACCATATATTTT; CDR3aa: CASSLCAPGQGCTIYF
d_gene: TRBD1; v_gene: TRBV7-9; abundance: -; j_gene: TRBJ1-2; CDR3nt: TGTGCCAGCAGCTTCTGGGGACAGGGGCCATCCTATGGCTACACCTTC; CDR3aa: CASSFWGQGPSYGYTF
d_gene: TRBD2; v_gene: TRBV19; abundance: -; j_gene: TRBJ2-3; CDR3nt: TGTGCCAGCACTGACCGAGCGGGGGGGCCGGATACGCAGTATTTT; CDR3aa: CASTDRAGGPDTQYF
d_gene: TRBD1; v_gene: TRBV7-9; abundance: -; j_gene: TRBJ1-1; CDR3nt: TGTGCCAGCAGTCCCCCGGGACAGGGGTACACTGAAGCTTTCTTT; CDR3aa: CASSPPGQGYTEAFF
d_gene: TRBD2; v_gene: TRBV2; abundance: few; j_gene: TRBJ2-1; CDR3nt: TGTGCCAGCAGCCCCGGGACTAGCGGGGTCTATGAGCAGTTCTTC; CDR3aa: CASSPGTSGVYEQFF
d_gene: TRBD2; v_gene: TRBV6-6; abundance: -; j_gene: TRBJ2-3; CDR3nt: TGTGCCAGCAGTCTCCATCCGGGACTAGCTAGGGGTGATACGCAGTATTTT; CDR3aa: CASSLHPGLARGDTQYF
d_gene: -; v_gene: TRBV5-5; abundance: few; j_gene: TRBJ2-5; CDR3nt: TGTGCCAGCAGCCCCCAGGACTGGCCCCAAGAGACCCAGTACTTC; CDR3aa: CASSPQDWPQETQYF
d_gene: TRBD1; v_gene: TRBV6-5; abundance: -; j_gene: TRBJ1-2; CDR3nt: TGTGCCAGCAGCGAGACAGGGTCCGGCTACACCTTC; CDR3aa: CASSETGSGYTF
d_gene: TRBD1; v_gene: TRBV2; abundance: -; j_gene: TRBJ2-1; CDR3nt: TGTGCCAGCAGTGAAGACAGGGGAGAGGATGAGCAGTTCTTC; CDR3aa: CASSEDRGEDEQFF
d_gene: -; v_gene: TRBV30; abundance: -; j_gene: TRBJ2-1; CDR3nt: TGTGCCTGGGACATCCTAGCGCGCAGTGAGCAGTTCTTC; CDR3aa: CAWDILARSEQFF
d_gene: TRBD1; v_gene: TRBV7-9; abundance: -; j_gene: TRBJ2-7; CDR3nt: TGTGCCAGCAGTCACTCGGGGCAGGGGGCCTGGGAGCAGTACTTC; CDR3aa: CASSHSGQGAWEQYF
d_gene: TRBD1; v_gene: TRBV27; abundance: -; j_gene: TRBJ1-2; CDR3nt: TGTGCCAGCAGCCGGGACAGGTCGCTGGGCGGCTACACCTTC; CDR3aa: CASSRDRSLGGYTF
d_gene: -; v_gene: TRBV30; abundance: -; j_gene: TRBJ1-1; CDR3nt: TGTGCCACATTCCCCAGGGAGGGACCTATTGAAGCTTTCTTT; CDR3aa: CATFPREGPIEAFF
d_gene: TRBD1; v_gene: TRBV7-9; abundance: -; j_gene: TRBJ1-1; CDR3nt: TGTGCCAGCAGCTCCCTTGGGACAGGCAAAGCTTTCTTT; CDR3aa: CASSSLGTGKAFF
d_gene: TRBD1; v_gene: TRBV28; abundance: few; j_gene: TRBJ1-4; CDR3nt: TGTGCCAGCACCAGTCTCGGACAGGGGCTTAATGAAAAACTGTTTTTT; CDR3aa: CASTSLGQGLNEKLFF
d_gene: TRBD1; v_gene: TRBV28; abundance: -; j_gene: TRBJ1-2; CDR3nt: TGTGCCAGCAGTCAGGGACAGGGGGGAGGCTACACCTTC; CDR3aa: CASSQGQGGGYTF
d_gene: TRBD2; v_gene: TRBV12-3/TRBV12-4; abundance: -; j_gene: TRBJ2-5; CDR3nt: TGTGCCAGCAGTCGGACTAGCGGAGAGACCCAGTACTTC; CDR3aa: CASSRTSGETQYF
d_gene: TRBD1; v_gene: TRBV4-2; abundance: -; j_gene: TRBJ1-5; CDR3nt: TGTGCCAGCAGCGAGGGACAGCCGAATCAGCCCCAGCATTTT; CDR3aa: CASSEGQPNQPQHF
d_gene: -; v_gene: TRBV10-2; abundance: -; j_gene: TRBJ2-7; CDR3nt: TGCGCCAGCAGTGAGTTTCTTACGGTGCAGTACTTC; CDR3aa: CASSEFLTVQYF
d_gene: -; v_gene: TRBV5-4; abundance: once; j_gene: TRBJ2-7; CDR3nt: TGTGCCAGCAGCGAGATGGGGAACAGGGTTTCCTACGAGCAGTACTTC; CDR3aa: CASSEMGNRVSYEQYF
d_gene: TRBD1; v_gene: TRBV4-1; abundance: -; j_gene: TRBJ1-6; CDR3nt: TGCGCCAGCAGCCAAGGGGACACAGGGGTCTCCTATAATTCACCCCTCCACTTT; CDR3aa: CASSQGDTGVSYNSPLHF
d_gene: -; v_gene: TRBV7-2; abundance: -; j_gene: TRBJ2-1; CDR3nt: TGTGCCAGCAGCTTAAGTTCTCTAGCCGACTACAATGAGCAGTTCTTC; CDR3aa: CASSLSSLADYNEQFF
d_gene: -; v_gene: TRBV2; abundance: -; j_gene: TRBJ1-6; CDR3nt: TGTGCCAGCAGTGGGGAGGGGGTTTCACCCCTCCACTTT; CDR3aa: CASSGEGVSPLHF
d_gene: TRBD1; v_gene: TRBV12-5; abundance: -; j_gene: TRBJ1-4; CDR3nt: TGTGCTAGTGGTTACCCGGACAGGGAAGGCGAAAAACTGTTTTTT; CDR3aa: CASGYPDREGEKLFF
d_gene: -; v_gene: TRBV7-2; abundance: -; j_gene: TRBJ1-1; CDR3nt: TGTGCCAGCAGCCCGGCCTTCAGGGAAGCTTTCTTT; CDR3aa: CASSPAFREAFF
d_gene: TRBD1; v_gene: TRBV7-2; abundance: -; j_gene: TRBJ1-2; CDR3nt: TGTGCCAGCAGCTTAGCCGGGACAGGGGGCCACTATGGCTACACCTTC; CDR3aa: CASSLAGTGGHYGYTF
d_gene: -; v_gene: TRBV4-2; abundance: -; j_gene: TRBJ1-1; CDR3nt: TGTGCCAGCAGCCAAGATCAGGTGAACACTGAAGCTTTCTTT; CDR3aa: CASSQDQVNTEAFF
d_gene: -; v_gene: TRBV4-2; abundance: -; j_gene: TRBJ2-3; CDR3nt: TGTGCCAGCAGCCAAAGAAACACGGGACAACGACAACAGTTTACGCAGTATTTT; CDR3aa: CASSQRNTGQRQQFTQYF
d_gene: -; v_gene: TRBV5-6; abundance: -; j_gene: TRBJ2-2; CDR3nt: TGTGCCAGCAGTCCGGGAGCCACCGGGGAGCTGTTTTTT; CDR3aa: CASSPGATGELFF
d_gene: TRBD1; v_gene: TRBV3-1/TRBV3-2; abundance: -; j_gene: TRBJ2-7; CDR3nt: TGTGCCAGCAGCCATCAGGGCGCGCAGGGGGCCGAGCAGTACTTC; CDR3aa: CASSHQGAQGAEQYF
d_gene: -; v_gene: TRBV5-4; abundance: -; j_gene: TRBJ2-1; CDR3nt: TGTGCCAGCAGCTTGACAGGTTCAAATGAGCAGTTCTTC; CDR3aa: CASSLTGSNEQFF
d_gene: -; v_gene: TRBV30; abundance: -; j_gene: TRBJ1-1; CDR3nt: TGTGCCTGGAGCGGCGAGGGTAATGAAGCTTTCTTT; CDR3aa: CAWSGEGNEAFF
d_gene: -; v_gene: TRBV9; abundance: -; j_gene: TRBJ2-2; CDR3nt: TGTGCCAGCCCGGTATCAGAGGGCGGCACCGGGGAGCTGTTTTTT; CDR3aa: CASPVSEGGTGELFF
d_gene: TRBD1; v_gene: TRBV19; abundance: once; j_gene: TRBJ1-4; CDR3nt: TGTGCCACCAAAGAGGACAGGGGGCATGAAAAACTGTTTTTT; CDR3aa: CATKEDRGHEKLFF
d_gene: -; v_gene: TRBV4-3; abundance: -; j_gene: TRBJ1-4; CDR3nt: TGCGCCAGCAGCCAAGCAGCGAGGGGGACTAATGAAAAACTGTTTTTT; CDR3aa: CASSQAARGTNEKLFF
d_gene: TRBD1; v_gene: TRBV20-1; abundance: -; j_gene: TRBJ2-7; CDR3nt: TGCAGTGCTAGTCCCGGACAGGGTTTCCACGAGCAGTACTTC; CDR3aa: CSASPGQGFHEQYF
d_gene: -; v_gene: TRBV25-1; abundance: -; j_gene: TRBJ1-4; CDR3nt: TGTGCCAGCAGTGATCAGGTTCAGGAAAAACTGTTTTTT; CDR3aa: CASSDQVQEKLFF
d_gene: -; v_gene: TRBV5-1; abundance: -; j_gene: TRBJ1-5; CDR3nt: TGCGCCAGCAGCTTGGTAAAGGGGTTGCGAGGGCCCCAGCATTTT; CDR3aa: CASSLVKGLRGPQHF
d_gene: -; v_gene: TRBV11-2; abundance: -; j_gene: TRBJ2-2; CDR3nt: TGTGCCAGCAGCCTCGGTGGGCCTGGCACCGGGGAGCTGTTTTTT; CDR3aa: CASSLGGPGTGELFF
d_gene: TRBD2; v_gene: TRBV9; abundance: -; j_gene: TRBJ2-3; CDR3nt: TGTGCCAGCAGCGACCGGCCGGTACTAGCGGGGGACCCCACAGATACGCAGTATTTT; CDR3aa: CASSDRPVLAGDPTDTQYF
d_gene: TRBD1; v_gene: TRBV19; abundance: -; j_gene: TRBJ1-2; CDR3nt: TGTGCCAGTAGTCCCCCCAGTTGGACAGGGGAAGTCTATGGCTACACCTTC; CDR3aa: CASSPPSWTGEVYGYTF
d_gene: TRBD1; v_gene: TRBV7-9; abundance: -; j_gene: TRBJ1-6; CDR3nt: TGTGCCAGCAGGCCCGGGACAGGGGTCCATAATTCACCCCTCCACTTT; CDR3aa: CASRPGTGVHNSPLHF
d_gene: TRBD1; v_gene: TRBV6-5; abundance: -; j_gene: TRBJ2-7; CDR3nt: TGTGCCAGTATCCGGGACAGTTCCTACGAGCAGTACTTC; CDR3aa: CASIRDSSYEQYF
d_gene: TRBD2; v_gene: TRBV18; abundance: -; j_gene: TRBJ2-3; CDR3nt: TGTGCCAGCTCGTCCGCACGGGGGGTAACAGATACGCAGTATTTT; CDR3aa: CASSSARGVTDTQYF
d_gene: TRBD1; v_gene: TRBV24-1; abundance: -; j_gene: TRBJ1-5; CDR3nt: TGTGCCACCAGTGAGACAGGGGACAACAATCAGCCCCAGCATTTT; CDR3aa: CATSETGDNNQPQHF
d_gene: -; v_gene: TRBV3-1/TRBV3-2; abundance: -; j_gene: TRBJ1-6; CDR3nt: TGTGCCAGCAGCCAAGAGGTAGGGAGGGAGTCACCCCTCCACTTT; CDR3aa: CASSQEVGRESPLHF
d_gene: TRBD2; v_gene: TRBV13; abundance: -; j_gene: TRBJ2-5; CDR3nt: TGTGCCAGCAGCCCCCAGCGGGGGGCTCTCCAAGAGACCCAGTACTTC; CDR3aa: CASSPQRGALQETQYF
d_gene: -; v_gene: TRBV15; abundance: -; j_gene: TRBJ1-1; CDR3nt: TGTGCCACCAGCAGAGATCGAAGTAGCACTGAAGCTTTCTTT; CDR3aa: CATSRDRSSTEAFF
d_gene: -; v_gene: TRBV28; abundance: -; j_gene: TRBJ1-1; CDR3nt: TGTGCCAGCAGTATCGGATGGGGCGCTGGAAACACTGAAGCTTTCTTT; CDR3aa: CASSIGWGAGNTEAFF
d_gene: TRBD1; v_gene: TRBV5-1; abundance: -; j_gene: TRBJ2-7; CDR3nt: TGCGCCAGCGGCGCTGACAGGGCGGCCCACTACGAGCAGTACTTC; CDR3aa: CASGADRAAHYEQYF
d_gene: TRBD1; v_gene: TRBV13; abundance: -; j_gene: TRBJ1-6; CDR3nt: TGTGCCAGCAGCTCTTCCGGGACAGGGGGCGGGAATTCACCCCTCCACTTT; CDR3aa: CASSSSGTGGGNSPLHF
d_gene: -; v_gene: TRBV7-2; abundance: few; j_gene: TRBJ1-4; CDR3nt: TGTGCCAGCAGCCCGACAGCAACTAATGAAAAACTGTTTTTT; CDR3aa: CASSPTATNEKLFF
d_gene: -; v_gene: TRBV4-3; abundance: -; j_gene: TRBJ1-1; CDR3nt: TGCGCCAGCAGCCAAAGGACAGTGAACACTGAAGCTTTCTTT; CDR3aa: CASSQRTVNTEAFF